The subject of this entry is one T cell receptor (beta chain). The sample belongs to a study of blood T cell repertoires in COVID-19. Turning to the study itself: From the United States, Italy and Spain came samples of acute and convalescent COVID-19.

The ends lost 4 bases at V and 4 bases at J; junction bases unmatched: 4. The CDR3 consists of 17 residues. Germline V gives CDR1 LGHDT, CDR2 YNNKEL (reference sequence). Original analysis: Quantification of nucleated cells was approximated via reference gene primer amplification. The data were produced by immunoSEQ multiplex PCR, yet TCRdb's version contains in-frame clones alone and is incomplete. From that table come the V and J calls and clone size; the DNA was used to work out D and trimming. This table holds over 250,000 clones, roughly four fifths found once. This chain joins TRBV3-1 (or the pseudogene TRBV3-2) and TRBJ2-1; TRBD2 matches at 16 bases. This sequence was found in a man in his forties who had been exposed to COVID-19. Sequencing used PBMCs or T cells enriched from blood (not recorded which). The CDR3 loop is CASSRGTSGRAYNEQFF. The CDR3 nucleotides are TGTGCCAGCAGCCGGGGGACTAGCGGGAGGGCGTACAATGAGCAGTTCTTC.